The clone carrying this T cell receptor beta chain has only a few counts. The target antigen is unknown. The CDR3 runs to 15 residues. V was clipped by 0 bases and J by 6 bases, with 17 bases between them. Germline V CDR1 and CDR2: DFQATT, SNEGSKA (reference sequence). Using its own MiXCR run on the 5' RACE reads, TCRdb lists one record per CDR3 protein. The data show fewer than 750,000 distinct CDR3 sequences, around 19% seen once. These data belong to a study of CD8 T cells in ankylosing spondylitis. General study points: It appeared that ankylosing spondylitis blood was characterized by a TCR beta motif of about 8 highly homologous variants. Disease-linked clones, CD8+, were relatively rare in peripheral blood.

The sequence was obtained from a male donor with ankylosing spondylitis. Sequenced material: blood, either unsorted or a sorted T cell fraction (not recorded which). The rearrangement links TRBV20-1 to TRBJ1-1; unclear D gene. The CDR3 DNA is TGCAGTGCTAGAGATTGGAGGGCCATGTTCGCTGAAGCTTTCTTT. It yields the protein CSARDWRAMFAEAFF.